The entry that follows covers one TCR beta chain sequence. This entry is derived from a study of T cells in tuberculosis. V lost 4 bases and J lost 2; bases outside the gene matches: 5. The CDR3 is 14 amino acids. Germline V gene lookup returns CDR1 SGHNT and CDR2 YYREEE (reference sequence). The method was immunoSEQ multiplex PCR; TCRdb's version includes in-frame clones alone and lacks a portion of them. This table holds over 25,000 clones, roughly 90% found once. Material: PBMCs. This chain uses TRBV5-4 with TRBJ1-1; TRBD1 aligns across 7 bases. The receptor was isolated from a donor aged 10 to 29 with latent tuberculosis or without tuberculosis infection. The CDR3 here is CASSRGQYNTEAFF. The CDR3 nucleotides read TGTGCCAGCAGCAGGGGACAGTATAACACTGAAGCTTTCTTT. Based on the CDR3 plus reference TRBV5-4 and TRBJ1-1, the full variable domain is ETGVTQSPTHLIKTRGQQVTLRCSSQSGHNTVSWYQQALGQGPQFIFQYYREEENGRGNFPPRFSGLQFPNYSSELNVNALELDDSALYLCASSRGQYNTEAFFGQGTRLTVV.